What follows describes a single T cell receptor beta chain. Its antigen is not known. The data were taken from a study of cytomegalovirus exposure and HLA in healthy donors. Study-wide results and caveats: Most of the CMV-associated TCR beta chains (in a later analysis) appeared to be HLA-restricted.

PCR involved 60 Vbeta and 13 Jbeta primers. Produced via immunoSEQ multiplex PCR; TCRdb's table is partial and in-frame only. The table shows roughly 120,000 clones, with just under 70% occurring only once. This clonotype was obtained from a woman in her 70s in good health and CMV-seropositive. Sequencing was done on a sample of PBMCs.

CDR3 nucleotide sequence: TGTGCCAGCAGCTATCTCGGACAGGGCGAAGAGACCCAGTACTTC. Its protein product is CASSYLGQGEETQYF. The chain carries TRBV6-1 and TRBJ2-5; 8 bases are shared with TRBD1. Germline trimming cut 6 bases from V and 3 bases from J; bases unmatched to any gene: 9. The CDR3 is 15 amino acids. Germline assignment: CDR1 MNHNS and CDR2 SASEGT.